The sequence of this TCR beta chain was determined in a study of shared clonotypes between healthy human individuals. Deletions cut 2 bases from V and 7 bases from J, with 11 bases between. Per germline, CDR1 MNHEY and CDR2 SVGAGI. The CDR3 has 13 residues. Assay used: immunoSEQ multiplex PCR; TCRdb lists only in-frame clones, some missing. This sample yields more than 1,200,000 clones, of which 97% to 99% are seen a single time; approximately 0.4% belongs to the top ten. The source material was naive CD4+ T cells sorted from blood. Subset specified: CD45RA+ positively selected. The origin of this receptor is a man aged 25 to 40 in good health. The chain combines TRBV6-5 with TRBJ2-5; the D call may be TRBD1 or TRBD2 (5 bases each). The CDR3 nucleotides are TGTGCCAGCAGTTACCTGGGACGGTCGACCCAGTACTTC. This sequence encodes CASSYLGRSTQYF.